The entry that follows covers one TCR beta chain sequence. What it binds is not known. These data belong to a study of radiation and T cells in renal cell carcinoma. Overall study: Nephrectomy followed 15 Gy stereotactic body radiation by 4 weeks. General observations from the study: Baseline intratumoral clonotype presence is unknown without pretreatment biopsies.

This CDR3 spans 15 amino acids. Trimming shortened V by 2 bases and J by 4 bases, and 13 bases separated the two germline ends. The germline V gene has CDR1 SGHDT and CDR2 YYEEEE. This table comes from immunoSEQ multiplex PCR, and its TCRdb copy is limited to in-frame clones, with some not included. This table has approximately 120,000 clones, about four fifths appearing once. Documented time point: baseline pretreatment blood. Treatment noted: 15 Gy SBRT to primary tumor, nephrectomy 4 weeks later. Serial blood draws occurred at baseline and 2 and 4 weeks post-SBRT. The tumor was a clear cell renal cell carcinoma.

The source was blood, collected from a patient whose treatment included radiotherapy and nephrectomy. This receptor was taken from a woman in her fifties or sixties with renal cell carcinoma. The chain employs TRBV5-6 and TRBJ1-5; no reliable D call. CDR3 protein: CASSLGARTNQPQHF. CDR3 coding DNA: TGTGCCAGCAGCTTAGGAGCCAGGACGAATCAGCCCCAGCATTTT.